Each of the 32 T cell receptor beta chains below was sequenced from the same sample in a study of lung T cells in sarcoidosis with Löfgren's syndrome. TCRdb re-analysed the reads in MiXCR, keeping a single row per CDR3 protein. The sample holds approximately 19,000 distinct CDR3 sequences, about 20% seen once. The sample comprised CD4+ T cells from PBMCs. These receptors all come from a human donor with sarcoidosis (Löfgren's syndrome or another form), or a control subject (not recorded which).

About this clonotype itself: The CDR3 carries no conserved terminal phenylalanine or tryptophan, so it likely arises from a read error. The chain links TRBV28 to TRBJ1-1; D unresolved. Germline V CDR1 and CDR2: MDHEN, SYDVKM. V was trimmed by 6 bases and J by 0 bases, leaving 14 bases between them. The CDR3 is 15 residues long. CDR3 DNA: TGTGCCAGCAGAGTAGGACGTCTCATGAACACTGAAGCTTTCGTT. Translation: CASRVGRLMNTEAFV.

This clonotype counts as medium-sized. This chain uses TRBV20-1 with TRBJ1-2, with 7 bases matching TRBD1. Trimming cost V 3 bases and J 0 bases; bases outside gene matches: 4. Germline CDR1 DFQATT, CDR2 SNEGSKA (reference sequence). CDR3 length equals 14 residues. The CDR3 is CSARRQGSNYGYTF. The CDR3 nucleotides are TGCAGTGCTAGGCGACAGGGCTCTAACTATGGCTACACCTTC.

Worth noting for this clonotype: This may arise from a read error, as a much more abundant clone is one base away. No conserved phenylalanine or tryptophan is present at the end of the CDR3, so a read error is the likely explanation. The genes are TRBV30 and TRBJ2-3, with a possible D match to TRBD1 (6 bases). The V and J ends lost 2 bases and 3 bases respectively, with 12 bases between them. Germline V gene data show CDR1 as GTSNPN and CDR2 as SVGIG (reference sequence). This CDR3 region has 14 residues. CDR3 DNA sequence: TGTGCCTGGAGTAATTTTAGGGGGACAGATACGCAGTATTCT. Its translation: CAWSNFRGTDTQYS.

This clonotype was seen ten or more times. This CDR3 reads CASSLSPTTGTGGRVSYEQYF. CDR3 nucleotides: TGTGCCAGCAGCTTATCCCCCACAACCGGGACAGGGGGCCGTGTTTCCTACGAGCAGTACTTC. The J gene is TRBJ2-7, the V gene TRBV7-2, with 12 bases matching TRBD1. The CDR3 is 21 amino acids. The junction had 18 bases not matched to a gene; V was cut back by 2 bases and J by 1 base. CDR1 and CDR2 (germline): SGHTA, FQGNSA.

This clonotype was observed a handful of times. J is TRBJ1-6 and V is TRBV10-2; 8 bases match TRBD1. The junction had 1 base not matched to a gene; V was cut back by 2 bases and J by 7 bases. CDR3 length: 14 residues. Germline V gene lookup returns CDR1 WSHSY and CDR2 SAAADI. Here the CDR3 DNA reads TGCGCCAGCAGTGAGAGGACAGGGAATTCACCCCTCCACTTT. This translates into CASSERTGNSPLHF.

This clonotype came up a few times. With a much larger clone just one base away, this may be a read error. The rearrangement links TRBV7-2 to TRBJ2-3; TRBD1 is a possible D gene (5 bases). Germline loops: CDR1 SGHTA, CDR2 FQGNSA. The CDR3 loop spans 14 amino acids. V shed 5 bases and J shed 6 bases, with 15 bases lying between them. The CDR3 reads CASSLGAASDTQYF. CDR3 bases: TGTGCCAGCAGCCTTGGGGCAGCGTCCGATACGCAGTATTTT. Supplemented by reference TRBV7-2 and TRBJ2-3, the full variable domain reads GAGVSQSPSNKVTEKGKDVELRCDPISGHTALYWYRQSLGQGLEFLIYFQGNSAPDKSGLPSDRFSAERTGGSVSTLTIQRTQQEDSAVYLCASSLGAASDTQYFGPGTRLTVL.

A few counts support this clonotype. This chain links TRBV5-1 with TRBJ2-7; D not resolved. The ends were cut back, 1 base at V and 4 bases at J, with 12 bases in the middle. In germline, CDR1 is SGHRS, CDR2 YFSETQ. This CDR3 has 14 amino acids. The CDR3 bases are TGCGCCAGCAGCTTGAAGCGTGAGTTTTACGAGCAGTACTTC. Residues: CASSLKREFYEQYF.

By its share, this clonotype is medium-sized. The chain is built from TRBV24-1 and TRBJ1-2, with D possibly TRBD1 on 5 matching bases. Trimming took off 4 bases at V and 6 bases at J, with 11 bases between the two ends. The germline gives CDR1 KGHDR, CDR2 SFDVKD. This CDR3 has 13 residues. CDR3 nucleotides: TGTGCCACCAGTGAAGGGACCGTCCATGGCTACACCTTC. This gives the protein CATSEGTVHGYTF.

This clonotype turned up a few times. The V gene is TRBV29-1, the J gene TRBJ1-1, with no clear D. CDR3 length: 13 amino acids. V lost 4 bases to trimming and J lost 0 bases, with 9 bases between them. CDR1 is SQVTM, CDR2 ANQGSEA, per germline. The DNA of the CDR3 is TGCAGCGTTGGGGTGACGGTGAACACTGAAGCTTTCTTT. Its protein is CSVGVTVNTEAFF.

The table lists this clonotype with many counts. This chain uses TRBV19 with TRBJ1-1; TRBD1 matches at 7 bases. CDR1 and CDR2 (germline): LNHDA, SQIVND (reference sequence). This CDR3 spans 21 amino acids. The junction had 23 bases not matched to a gene; V was cut back by 3 bases and J by 1 base. The CDR3 sequence: CASSIAWGGDSTRNRNTEAFF. The CDR3 nucleotides read TGTGCCAGTAGTATTGCGTGGGGAGGGGACAGCACCCGAAATAGGAACACTGAAGCTTTCTTT. The whole variable domain, filled in from reference TRBV19 and TRBJ1-1, reads DGGITQSPKYLFRKEGQNVTLSCEQNLNHDAMYWYRQDPGQGLRLIYYSQIVNDFQKGDIAEGYSVSREKKESFPLTVTSAQKNPTAFYLCASSIAWGGDSTRNRNTEAFFGQGTRLTVV.

This chain links TRBV18 with TRBJ2-3; 7 bases map to TRBD2. V dropped 5 bases and J dropped 2; count of bases not matched to a gene: 7. This CDR3 spans 15 amino acids. In germline, CDR1 is KGHSH, CDR2 LQKENI. This CDR3 is CASSTRGRNTDTQYF. The CDR3 DNA follows: TGTGCCAGCTCAACGCGGGGGAGGAACACAGATACGCAGTATTTT.

This clonotype appeared many times. The chain is built from TRBV2 and TRBJ2-3; D possibly corresponds to TRBD2 (6 bases). Germline V gives CDR1 SNHLY, CDR2 FYNNEI. Deletions cut 5 bases from V and 5 bases from J, with 8 bases between. The CDR3 totals 12 residues. CDR3 protein: CASSPGLDTQYF. The CDR3 bases are TGTGCCAGCAGTCCGGGACTAGATACGCAGTATTTT.

The chain is built from TRBV4-2 and TRBJ1-5; no clear D. This CDR3 region has 13 residues. Looked up from germline, CDR1 is LGHNA and CDR2 is YNFKEQ. Trimming shortened V by 4 bases and J by 4 bases, and 8 bases separated the two germline ends. The DNA for the CDR3 is TGTGCCAGCAGCCGAGACGCGAATCAGCCCCAGCATTTT. This sequence encodes CASSRDANQPQHF.

This clonotype was counted a few times. The rearrangement uses TRBV7-2 and TRBJ2-7; TRBD1 or TRBD2 may be the D gene (6 bases each). CDR1 SGHTA and CDR2 FQGNSA come from the germline V gene. CDR3 length equals 15 residues. V lost 1 base to trimming and J lost 4 bases, with 14 bases between them. CDR3 protein: CASSLVSGGRYEQYF. The CDR3, as DNA: TGTGCCAGCAGCTTAGTTTCCGGGGGCCGTTACGAGCAGTACTTC.

This clonotype was detected many times. The rearrangement uses TRBV20-1 and TRBJ1-5, with 7 bases matching TRBD1. The CDR3 totals 18 residues. Germline V gene lookup returns CDR1 DFQATT and CDR2 SNEGSKA (reference sequence). V lost 4 bases, J lost 3 bases, and 18 bases stayed unmatched. The CDR3 coding sequence is TGCAGTGCTACGCTCGCCCGACAGGGCTTGGGCCCCAATCAGCCCCAGCATTTT. Translation gives CSATLARQGLGPNQPQHF.

There are many counts of this clonotype. The chain joins TRBV28 to TRBJ2-1, with 8 bases lining up with TRBD2. The trim removed 5 bases at V and 3 bases at J, leaving 6 bases unmatched. CDR1 and CDR2 from the germline V gene are MDHEN and SYDVKM. This CDR3 comprises 15 residues. CDR3 sequence: CASSASGSSYNEQFF. The CDR3 nucleotides are TGTGCCAGCAGTGCGAGCGGGAGTAGCTACAATGAGCAGTTCTTC.

This clonotype was seen many times. This chain links TRBV28 with TRBJ2-7; the D is unclear. V was pared by 5 bases and J by 5 bases, with 10 bases between. Germline-derived CDR1 and CDR2 are MDHEN and SYDVKM. The CDR3 covers 12 residues. CDR3 amino acids: CASSTTRHEQYF. CDR3 nucleotide sequence: TGTGCCAGCAGTACAACACGCCACGAGCAGTACTTC.

The table lists this clonotype with many counts. This chain uses TRBV28 with TRBJ1-1, with TRBD1 as a possible D gene (5 bases). There are 15 residues in the CDR3. Germline loops: CDR1 MDHEN, CDR2 SYDVKM. Between the trimmed V and J ends, which lost 6 bases and 5 bases, there was a span of 19 bases. CDR3 amino acids: CASSPPPGRETEAFF. The CDR3 DNA sequence: TGTGCCAGCAGCCCACCACCTGGCAGGGAAACTGAAGCTTTCTTT.

This clonotype was observed at least ten times. The chain links TRBV5-5 to TRBJ2-3, with 8 nucleotides matching TRBD1. The germline gives CDR1 SGHKS, CDR2 YYEKEE (reference sequence). CDR3 size: 15 residues. The V gene end was trimmed by 4 bases and the J gene end by 2 bases; junction bases not matched to a gene: 6. The CDR3 protein is CASSQTGATTDTQYF. CDR3 nucleotide sequence: TGTGCCAGCAGCCAGACAGGGGCGACCACAGATACGCAGTATTTT.

This clonotype is classed as medium-sized. The chain has TRBV27 and TRBJ2-7, with 10 bases identical to TRBD2. The V gene's germline CDR1 is MNHEY and CDR2 SMNVEV (reference sequence). The J segment lost 3 bases and the V segment lost 4 bases, leaving 12 bases of the junction unmatched. This CDR3 is built from 17 residues. The CDR3 DNA reads TGTGCCAGCAGTTCCTTAAGCCTGACTAGCGGGTACTACGAGCAGTACTTC. This codes for CASSSLSLTSGYYEQYF.

This clonotype occurred many times. This chain joins TRBV7-9 and TRBJ1-1, with D unclear. Trimming stripped 0 bases from V and 1 base from J, with 9 bases between. This CDR3 is built from 15 residues. The germline V gene encodes CDR1 SEHNR and CDR2 FQNEAQ (reference sequence). The CDR3 loop reads CASSLALGSNTEAFF. The CDR3 bases are TGTGCCAGCAGCTTAGCTCTGGGATCGAACACTGAAGCTTTCTTT. Full variable domain (remainder filled in from reference TRBV7-9 and TRBJ1-1): DTGVSQNPRHKITKRGQNVTFRCDPISEHNRLYWYRQTLGQGPEFLTYFQNEAQLEKSRLLSDRFSAERPKGSFSTLEIQRTEQGDSAMYLCASSLALGSNTEAFFGQGTRLTVV.

As concerns this clonotype: Being one base from a much bigger clone, this may be a read error. V and J are TRBV18 and TRBJ2-5; D may match TRBD1 or TRBD2 (6 bases each). Germline CDR1 reads KGHSH; CDR2 reads LQKENI. The CDR3 is made up of 16 amino acids. The CDR3 here is CAGSLIPGQGRETQYF. Here the CDR3 DNA reads TGTGCCGGCTCACTAATACCGGGACAAGGGAGGGAGACCCAGTACTTC.

The chain uses TRBV28 and TRBJ1-5; 8 positions agree with TRBD1. Germline CDR1 and CDR2: MDHEN and SYDVKM. The CDR3 runs to 13 residues. Trimming took 7 bases from V and 7 from J; bases not matched to a gene: 6. CDR3 DNA sequence: TGTGCCAGCACGCAGGGGGCTGGGCAGCCCCAGCATTTT. Translated, it gives CASTQGAGQPQHF.

This clonotype was seen repeatedly, ten times or more. The V and J genes are TRBV19 and TRBJ1-5; possibly TRBD1 for D (6 bases). The CDR3 is 14 amino acids. V was shortened by 2 bases and J by 6 bases, with 11 bases between the two germline ends. Germline V gene data show CDR1 as LNHDA and CDR2 as SQIVND (reference sequence). The CDR3 here is CASSIRQGRQPQHF. CDR3 sequence (DNA): TGTGCCAGTAGTATACGGCAGGGGCGTCAGCCCCAGCATTTT. Drawing the rest from reference TRBV19 and TRBJ1-5, the complete variable domain is DGGITQSPKYLFRKEGQNVTLSCEQNLNHDAMYWYRQDPGQGLRLIYYSQIVNDFQKGDIAEGYSVSREKKESFPLTVTSAQKNPTAFYLCASSIRQGRQPQHFGDGTRLSIL.

This clonotype was seen only a few times. A much larger clone differs from this one at a single base, so this may be a read error. The gene calls are TRBV7-9 and TRBJ2-1; D is unresolved. Germline V gene sequence: CDR1 SEHNR, CDR2 FQNEAQ (reference sequence). V shed 5 bases and J shed 9 bases, with 20 bases lying between them. The CDR3 length is 15 residues. This CDR3 is CASSPGRPASFEQFF. The CDR3 DNA is TGTGCCAGCAGCCCCGGACGCCCCGCGTCTTTTGAGCAGTTCTTC.

This clonotype was detected many times. This rearrangement joins TRBV12-3 or TRBV12-4 to TRBJ1-1; 7 nucleotides agree with TRBD1. The CDR3 contains 15 residues. Germline trimming cut 1 base from V and 5 bases from J; bases unmatched to any gene: 7. CDR3 sequence: CASSLDTGEWTEAFF. For the CDR3, the DNA is TGTGCCAGCAGTTTAGATACAGGGGAGTGGACTGAAGCTTTCTTT.

This clonotype came up many times. The CDR3 nucleotides are TGTGCCAGCAGCTTAAACGGGGGCCTTTACAATGAGCAGTTCTTC. Its translation is CASSLNGGLYNEQFF. J is TRBJ2-1 and V is TRBV7-2; D might be TRBD1 or TRBD2, each matching 6 bases. The V and J ends lost 2 bases and 4 bases respectively, with 12 bases between them. The CDR3 has 15 amino acids. Looked up from germline, CDR1 is SGHTA and CDR2 is FQGNSA.

A note on this clonotype: Lacking the conserved final phenylalanine or tryptophan, this CDR3 likely reflects a read error. The chain has TRBV6-2 or TRBV6-3 and TRBJ1-1, with a possible D match to TRBD1 (6 bases). The CDR3 is 14 amino acids. Germline V lookup: CDR1 MNHEY, CDR2 SVGEGT. The CDR3 DNA follows: TGTGCCAGCAGACTAACAGGGTTGAACAATGAAGCTTTCTCT. This translates into CASRLTGLNNEAFS.

There are many counts of this clonotype. The chain carries TRBV7-2 and TRBJ2-5; 10 nucleotides agree with TRBD2. CDR1 SGHTA and CDR2 FQGNSA come from the germline V gene. The trim removed 1 base at V and 2 bases at J, leaving 7 bases unmatched. The CDR3 consists of 17 residues. CDR3 DNA: TGTGCCAGCAGCTTAGGAATTAGCGGGGGGTCTCAAGAGACCCAGTACTTC. It specifies CASSLGISGGSQETQYF. Full variable domain (missing parts from reference TRBV7-2 and TRBJ2-5): GAGVSQSPSNKVTEKGKDVELRCDPISGHTALYWYRQSLGQGLEFLIYFQGNSAPDKSGLPSDRFSAERTGGSVSTLTIQRTQQEDSAVYLCASSLGISGGSQETQYFGPGTRLLVL.

This clonotype was counted many times. The chain recombines TRBV4-1 with TRBJ2-3, with D unclear. This CDR3 has 16 residues. CDR1 is MGHRA and CDR2 is YSYEKL in the germline V gene. Trimming left V 0 bases short and J 2 bases short, with 12 bases between. This CDR3 reads CASSQEWSQDTDTQYF. The DNA of the CDR3 is TGCGCCAGCAGCCAAGAATGGAGTCAGGACACAGATACGCAGTATTTT.

This chain uses TRBV11-2 with TRBJ2-7; D is possibly TRBD2 (6 bases). This CDR3 has 15 amino acids. With 5 bases removed from V and 2 bases from J, the gap between germline ends came to 16 bases. Per germline, CDR1 SGHAT and CDR2 FQNNGV. Here the CDR3 reads CASSVVGGVTYEQYF. The CDR3 DNA is TGTGCCAGCAGCGTCGTCGGGGGTGTTACCTACGAGCAGTACTTC.

In its sample, this clonotype is medium-sized (0.01 to 0.1%). As DNA, the CDR3 is TGTGCCAGCGTTACAGCGGGGTCACGCCGCGATCAGCCCCAGCATTTT. The encoded protein is CASVTAGSRRDQPQHF. This chain connects TRBV27 to TRBJ1-5, with D unclear. This CDR3 has 16 amino acids. Trimming removed 8 bases from V and 5 bases from J, with 22 bases in between. Germline assignment: CDR1 MNHEY and CDR2 SMNVEV (reference sequence).